This TCR beta chain was retrieved from a study of T cells after yellow fever vaccination. Study information: When fractions had low cell numbers, they were prepared with SMART-Seq v4 Ultra Low Input.

MiXCR, run by TCRdb on the 5' RACE reads, gives a single entry per CDR3 protein. Among some 320,000 distinct CDR3 sequences listed, over 4% were seen once. Whole-study results and caveats: Most clones from primary vaccination were detected again post-booster (just over 95% CD4, 70% to 90% CD8). In FACS-sorted repertoires, abundant clonotypes from the bulk population could appear as contaminants.

Per germline, CDR1 SGHDN and CDR2 FVKESK. Deletions cut 5 bases from V and 10 bases from J, with 17 bases between. CDR3 size: 13 residues. The table lists this clonotype with many counts. The antigen remains unidentified. The receptor was isolated from a man younger than 35 who received the YFV17D yellow fever vaccine. The source material was PBMCs, sampled 5 days after the yellow fever booster vaccination. This sequence joins TRBV14 and TRBJ1-2; D gene uncertain. The CDR3 DNA is TGTGCCAGCAGCGCGGGTTTGGGTTTTGACTACACCTTC. Its translation is CASSAGLGFDYTF. The whole variable domain, filled in from reference TRBV14 and TRBJ1-2, reads EAGVTQFPSHSVIEKGQTVTLRCDPISGHDNLYWYRRVMGKEIKFLLHFVKESKQDESGMPNNRFLAERTGGTYSTLKVQPAELEDSGVYFCASSAGLGFDYTFGSGTRLTVV.